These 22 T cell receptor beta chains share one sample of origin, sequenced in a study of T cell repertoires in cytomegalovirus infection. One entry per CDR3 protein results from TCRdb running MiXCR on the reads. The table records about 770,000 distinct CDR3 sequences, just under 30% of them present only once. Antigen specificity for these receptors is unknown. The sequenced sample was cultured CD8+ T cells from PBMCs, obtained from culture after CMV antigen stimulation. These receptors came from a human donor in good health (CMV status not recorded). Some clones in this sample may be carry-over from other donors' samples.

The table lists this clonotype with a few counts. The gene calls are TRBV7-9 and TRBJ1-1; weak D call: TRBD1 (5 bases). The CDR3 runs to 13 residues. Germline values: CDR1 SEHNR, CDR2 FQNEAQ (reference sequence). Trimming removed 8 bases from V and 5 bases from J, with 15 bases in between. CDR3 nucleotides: TGTGCCAGCGGGGGAGGGGAAGATACTGAAGCTTTCTTT. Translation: CASGGGEDTEAFF.

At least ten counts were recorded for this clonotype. The CDR3 DNA follows: TGTGCCAGCAGCTTATCCGTCAGTCAGAACACTGAAGCTTTCTTT. It is translated as CASSLSVSQNTEAFF. The chain recombines TRBV7-9 with TRBJ1-1; D ambiguous. Trimming left V 2 bases short and J 1 base short, with 11 bases between. This CDR3 is built from 15 residues. Germline CDR1 is SEHNR and CDR2 is FQNEAQ (reference sequence).

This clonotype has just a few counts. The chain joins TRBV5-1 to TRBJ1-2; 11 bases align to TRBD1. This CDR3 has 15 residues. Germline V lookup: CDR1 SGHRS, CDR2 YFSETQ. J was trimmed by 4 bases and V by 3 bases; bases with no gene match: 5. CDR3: CASSSGQGEIYGYTF. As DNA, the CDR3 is TGCGCCAGCAGCTCGGGACAGGGGGAGATCTATGGCTACACCTTC.

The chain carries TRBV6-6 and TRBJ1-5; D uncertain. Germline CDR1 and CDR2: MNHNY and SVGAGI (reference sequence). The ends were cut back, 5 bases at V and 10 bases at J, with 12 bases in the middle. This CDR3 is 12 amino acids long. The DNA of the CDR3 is TGTGCCAGCAGTCCGTACAGCCAACCCCAGCATTTT. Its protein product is CASSPYSQPQHF.

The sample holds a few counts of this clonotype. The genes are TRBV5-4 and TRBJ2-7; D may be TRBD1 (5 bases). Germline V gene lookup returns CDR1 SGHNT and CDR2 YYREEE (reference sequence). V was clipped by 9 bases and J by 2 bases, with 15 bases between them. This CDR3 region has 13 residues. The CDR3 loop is CAIRQPPTYEQYF. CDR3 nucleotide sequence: TGTGCCATACGACAGCCCCCGACCTACGAGCAGTACTTC.

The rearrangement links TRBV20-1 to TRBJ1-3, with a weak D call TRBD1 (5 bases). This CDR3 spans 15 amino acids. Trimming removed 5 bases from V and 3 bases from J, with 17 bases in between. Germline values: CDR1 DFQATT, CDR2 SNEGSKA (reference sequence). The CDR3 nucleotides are TGCAGTGCTCCGCTTAGGGGAGGGAATGGAAACACCATATATTTT. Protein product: CSAPLRGGNGNTIYF.

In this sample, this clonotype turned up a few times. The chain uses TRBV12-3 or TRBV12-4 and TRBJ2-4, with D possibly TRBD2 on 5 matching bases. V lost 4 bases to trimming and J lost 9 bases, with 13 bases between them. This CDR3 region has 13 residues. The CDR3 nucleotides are TGTGCCAGCAGTTCTGAAGGAGGCAGCATTCAGTACTTC. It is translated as CASSSEGGSIQYF.

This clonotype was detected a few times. The CDR3 loop reads CSAREGGPGNEQFF. The CDR3 nucleotides are TGCAGTGCTAGGGAAGGGGGGCCAGGGAATGAGCAGTTCTTC. The rearrangement joins TRBV20-1 to TRBJ2-1; possibly TRBD1 or TRBD2 for D (6 bases each). The CDR3 is 14 amino acids. Germline CDR1 DFQATT, CDR2 SNEGSKA (reference sequence). V was pared by 3 bases and J by 7 bases, with 16 bases between.

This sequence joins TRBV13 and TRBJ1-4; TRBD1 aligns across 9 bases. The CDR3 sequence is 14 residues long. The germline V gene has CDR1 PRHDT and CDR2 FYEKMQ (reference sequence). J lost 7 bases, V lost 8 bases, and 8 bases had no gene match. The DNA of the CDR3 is TGTGCCAGCGGTTACGGGACAGGGAGTGAAAAACTGTTTTTT. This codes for CASGYGTGSEKLFF.

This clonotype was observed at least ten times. The CDR3 here is CASFLGLAGDEQFF. CDR3 DNA: TGTGCCAGCTTCTTGGGACTAGCGGGGGATGAGCAGTTCTTC. The chain is built from TRBV12-3 or TRBV12-4 and TRBJ2-1, with 14 bases matching TRBD2. The ends lost 8 bases at V and 8 bases at J; junction bases unmatched: 5. The length of the CDR3 is 14 residues.

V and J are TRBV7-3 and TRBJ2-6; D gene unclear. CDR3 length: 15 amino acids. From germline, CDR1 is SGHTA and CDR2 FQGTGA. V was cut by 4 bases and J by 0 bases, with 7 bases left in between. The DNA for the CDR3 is TGTGCCAGCAGCTACACTACCTCTGGGGCCAACGTCCTGACTTTC. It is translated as CASSYTTSGANVLTF.

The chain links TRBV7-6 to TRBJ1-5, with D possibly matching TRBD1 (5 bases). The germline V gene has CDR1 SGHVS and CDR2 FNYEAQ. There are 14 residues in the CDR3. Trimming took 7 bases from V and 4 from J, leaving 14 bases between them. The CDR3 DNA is TGTGCCAGCACAGGAGGGGAAACAAATCAGCCCCAGCATTTT. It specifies CASTGGETNQPQHF.

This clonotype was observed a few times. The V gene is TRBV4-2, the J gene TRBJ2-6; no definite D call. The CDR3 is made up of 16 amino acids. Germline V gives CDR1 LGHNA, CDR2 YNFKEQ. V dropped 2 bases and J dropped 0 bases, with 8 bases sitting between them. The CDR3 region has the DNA TGTGCCAGCAGCCAACTCCCCCTCTCTGGGGCCAACGTCCTGACTTTC. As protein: CASSQLPLSGANVLTF.

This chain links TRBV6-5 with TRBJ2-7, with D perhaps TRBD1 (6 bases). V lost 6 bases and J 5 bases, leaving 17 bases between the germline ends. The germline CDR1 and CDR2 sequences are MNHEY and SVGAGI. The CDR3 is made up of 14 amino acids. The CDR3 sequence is CASSVAGERNEQYF. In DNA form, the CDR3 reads TGTGCCAGCAGCGTGGCAGGGGAGCGAAACGAGCAGTACTTC.

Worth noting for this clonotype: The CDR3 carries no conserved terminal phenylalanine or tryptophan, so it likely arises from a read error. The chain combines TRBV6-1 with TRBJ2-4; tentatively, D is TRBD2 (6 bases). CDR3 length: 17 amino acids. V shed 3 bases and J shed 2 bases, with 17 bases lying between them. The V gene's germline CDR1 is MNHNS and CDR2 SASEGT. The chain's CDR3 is CASSDLGAEGTKNIQYL. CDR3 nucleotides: TGTGCCAGCAGTGACCTTGGAGCGGAGGGTACCAAAAACATTCAGTACCTC.

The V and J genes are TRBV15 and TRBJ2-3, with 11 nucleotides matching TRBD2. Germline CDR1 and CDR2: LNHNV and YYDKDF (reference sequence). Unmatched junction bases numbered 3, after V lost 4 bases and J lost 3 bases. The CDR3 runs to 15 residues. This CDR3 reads CATSTTSGVTDTQYF. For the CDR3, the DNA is TGTGCCACCAGCACGACTAGCGGGGTAACAGATACGCAGTATTTT.

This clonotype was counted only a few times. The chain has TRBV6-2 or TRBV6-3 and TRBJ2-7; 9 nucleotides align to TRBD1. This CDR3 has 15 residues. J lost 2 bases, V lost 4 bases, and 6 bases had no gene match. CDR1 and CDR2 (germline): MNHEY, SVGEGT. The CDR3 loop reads CASSSGDRETYEQYV. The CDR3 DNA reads TGTGCCAGCAGTTCGGGGGACAGGGAGACCTACGAGCAGTACGTC.

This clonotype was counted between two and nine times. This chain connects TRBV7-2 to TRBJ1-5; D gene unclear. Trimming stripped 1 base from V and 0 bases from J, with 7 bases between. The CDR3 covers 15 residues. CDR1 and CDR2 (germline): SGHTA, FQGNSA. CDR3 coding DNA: TGTGCCAGCAGCTTAGGTCGGTATAGCAATCAGCCCCAGCATTTT. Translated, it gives CASSLGRYSNQPQHF.

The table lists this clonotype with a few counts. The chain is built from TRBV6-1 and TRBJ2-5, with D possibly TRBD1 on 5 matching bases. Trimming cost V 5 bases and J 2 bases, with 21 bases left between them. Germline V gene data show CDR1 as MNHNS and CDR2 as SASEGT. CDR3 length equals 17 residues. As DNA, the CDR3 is TGTGCCAGCAGTCTCTATTACTTATCGGACATTCAAGAGACCCAGTACTTC. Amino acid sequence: CASSLYYLSDIQETQYF.

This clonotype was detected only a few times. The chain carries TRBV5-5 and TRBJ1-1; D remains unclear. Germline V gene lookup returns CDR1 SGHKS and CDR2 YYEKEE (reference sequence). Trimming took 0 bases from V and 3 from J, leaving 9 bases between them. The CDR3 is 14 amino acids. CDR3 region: CASSLEGDYTEAFF. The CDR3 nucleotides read TGTGCCAGCAGCTTGGAGGGCGACTACACTGAAGCTTTCTTT. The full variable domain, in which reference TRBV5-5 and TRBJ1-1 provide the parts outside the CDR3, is DAGVTQSPTHLIKTRGQQVTLRCSPISGHKSVSWYQQVLGQGPQFIFQYYEKEERGRGNFPDRFSARQFPNYSSELNVNALLLGDSALYLCASSLEGDYTEAFFGQGTRLTVV.

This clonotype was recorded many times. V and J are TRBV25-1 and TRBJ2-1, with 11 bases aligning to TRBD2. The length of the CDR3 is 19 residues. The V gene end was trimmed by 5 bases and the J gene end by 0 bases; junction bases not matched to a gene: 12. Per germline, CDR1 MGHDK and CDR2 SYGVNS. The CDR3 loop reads CASSPGLAALSSSYNEQFF. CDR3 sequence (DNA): TGTGCCAGCAGTCCGGGACTAGCGGCACTCTCGAGCTCCTACAATGAGCAGTTCTTC.

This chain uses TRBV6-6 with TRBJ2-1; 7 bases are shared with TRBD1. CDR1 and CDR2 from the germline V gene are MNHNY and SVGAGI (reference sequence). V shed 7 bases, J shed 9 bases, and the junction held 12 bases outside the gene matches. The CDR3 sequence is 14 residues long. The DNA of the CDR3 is TGTGCCAGCATGCTGGACAGGCGTACAGGTGAGCAGTTCTTC. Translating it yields CASMLDRRTGEQFF.